This TCR beta chain appears in the sequencing data of a study of CXCR3-negative and CXCR3-positive naive CD8 T cells. Researchers sorted a few hundred thousand cells of each CD8+ T cell subset in triplicate. The naive CD8+ gate required CD45RO-CCR7+CD27+CD95- phenotype. Researchers prepared the TRB cDNA libraries using 5' RACE with UMI labels. Each CDR3 protein gets one entry in TCRdb, which reprocessed the 5' RACE reads and gives no DNA. In total, the table holds about 51,000 distinct CDR3 sequences. Points on this clonotype: Its antigen is unknown.

General study points: Researchers report that CXCR3-positive naive cells carry more hydrophobic TRB CDR3s than CXCR3-negative naive cells. With surface CD5 comparable between naive subsets, TCR strength was estimated using properties derived from the TRB CDR3. Similar TRBV-TRBJ usage was seen in naive cells (both CXCR3-negative and CXCR3-positive), but memory cells differed.

The clonotype originates from a human donor in good health. Some clones in this sample may be carry-over from other donors' samples. The sequenced sample was naive CXCR3+ CD8+ T cells from blood. Subset of the sample: CD45RO-CCR7+CD27+CD95- naive CD8+ T cells expressing CXCR3 (TNR3+).

The CDR3 reads CASSPPGQGKETQYF. The chain is built from TRBV11-3 and TRBJ2-5; no DNA is available, so the TRBD1 call from TCRdb remains unchecked. Germline loops: CDR1 SGHNT, CDR2 YENEEA. CDR3 length: 15 amino acids.